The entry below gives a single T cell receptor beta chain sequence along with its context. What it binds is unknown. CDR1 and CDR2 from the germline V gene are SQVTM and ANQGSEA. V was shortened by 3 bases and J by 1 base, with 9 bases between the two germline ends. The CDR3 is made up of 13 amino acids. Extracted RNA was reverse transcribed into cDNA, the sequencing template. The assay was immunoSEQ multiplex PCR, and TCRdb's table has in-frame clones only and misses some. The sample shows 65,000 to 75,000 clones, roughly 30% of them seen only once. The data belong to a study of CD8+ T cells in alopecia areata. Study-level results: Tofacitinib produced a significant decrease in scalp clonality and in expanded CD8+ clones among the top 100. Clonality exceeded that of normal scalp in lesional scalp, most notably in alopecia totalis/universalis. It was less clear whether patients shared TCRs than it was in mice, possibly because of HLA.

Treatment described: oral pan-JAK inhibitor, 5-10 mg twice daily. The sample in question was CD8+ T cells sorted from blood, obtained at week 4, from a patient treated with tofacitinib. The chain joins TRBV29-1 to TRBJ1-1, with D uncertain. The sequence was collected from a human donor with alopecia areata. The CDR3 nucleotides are TGCAGCGTTGACGGAGGAACGAACACTGAAGCTTTCTTT. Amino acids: CSVDGGTNTEAFF.